This T cell receptor (beta chain) was sequenced in a study of blood T cell repertoires in COVID-19. Study-level information: PBMCs, B-cell-depleted T cells, or T cells provided the cDNA or gDNA that made up the material.

Study processing details: Reference gene primers were amplified, and this amplification served to estimate nucleated cell counts. Clones were sequenced by immunoSEQ multiplex PCR, and TCRdb holds only the in-frame ones, with some missing. The DNA gave D and trimming, while V, J and clone size come from that table. This table has a few hundred thousand clones, about 80% appearing once. This CDR3 has 18 residues. The ends were cut back, 1 base at V and 2 bases at J, with 15 bases in the middle. Germline CDR1 is SEHNR and CDR2 is FQNEAQ (reference sequence). The receptor comes from a woman aged 80 or over with acute or convalescent COVID-19. The chain recombines TRBV7-9 with TRBJ2-6; D might be TRBD2 (5 bases). Sequencing used peripheral blood. CDR3 protein: CASSLGRTYGAGANVLTF. CDR3 nucleotide sequence: TGTGCCAGCAGCTTAGGAAGGACTTACGGGGCTGGGGCCAACGTCCTGACTTTC.